This TCR beta chain was sequenced in a study of blood T cell repertoires in COVID-19 (dated by TCRdb to 2019 to 2021). Turning to the overall study: Collaborator samples came from the United States, Italy and Spain and covered acute and convalescent phases of COVID-19. The prospective study material was composed of cDNA or gDNA derived from T cells, B-cell-depleted T cells, or PBMCs. The dataset comprised deeply sampled blood TCRbeta repertoires from subjects exposed to, actively infected with, or recovered from COVID-19. A freely available public database, intended as a resource for researchers studying the immune response to SARS-CoV-2, is where the repertoires were released. Samples were obtained from the ongoing ImmuneRACE study (first 160 participants) and from over 1,000 subjects provided by 6 global collaborators. Sample metadata almost always included a de-identified subject ID, COVID-19 status, age in years and sex. HLA class I and class II types, where available, came from metadata supplied by the sample provider rather than from assay-based typing. What the study reported, not specific to this receptor: The quantity of clinical and demographic metadata differed by source and by participant and was supplied without curation.

Participants in the prospective study were aged roughly 18 to 90 years, lived in 24 United States geographic areas, and enrolled through a virtual design. To assign participants to cohorts, the prospective study relied on clinical history that participants themselves reported in a screening survey and a study questionnaire. Recovered participants in ImmuneRACE Cohort 3 were defined as having two consecutive negative NP/OP PCR tests, clearance from a healthcare professional, or resolution of symptoms. Each participant in the prospective study had whole blood, serum and a nasopharyngeal or oropharyngeal swab collected by mobile phlebotomists. Over an approximately 2-month period, participants in the prospective study had the option of providing additional blood draws and questionnaires. Prospective study blood samples were shipped either frozen or at room temperature before DNA extraction. With regard to this clone: This receptor's antigen is unknown. No base quality values were provided; no much bigger clone lies one nucleotide off.

TCRbeta CDR3 regions were amplified from genomic DNA by means of the immunoSEQ Assay, a bias-controlled multiplex PCR. Concerning the study's data processing: Within the assay, amplification of reference gene primers was used to estimate how many nucleated cells each sample contained. Sequence reads were collapsed and filtered to measure the absolute abundance of every unique TCRbeta CDR3 rearrangement. For each sample, productive Simpson clonality was calculated as the square root of Simpson's diversity index over productive rearrangements. This is the immuneACCESS table as TCRdb keeps it, with only in-frame sequences that have V and J called. A part of the clones is gone; compared with another copy, unresolved V genes explain less than half, and the rest is unexplained. That table supplies the V and J calls and clone size; D and trimming were determined from the DNA. The sample table contains approximately 170,000 clones; only one count was recorded for 88% of them. The top ten clones comprise 9% of the sample.

This receptor was identified in a woman aged 18-30 years who had recovered from COVID-19. Sample: PBMCs or T cells enriched from blood (not recorded which).

The CDR3 is CATKTGSYTNEKLFF. In nucleotides, the sequence is TGTGCCACTAAGACAGGGTCTTATACTAATGAAAAACTGTTTTTT. Rearrangement joined TRBV19 to TRBJ1-4, with 7 middle bases fitting TRBD1. V lost 10 bases and J lost 2 bases, and the count of bases not matched to a germline gene is 10. The CDR3 sequence holds 15 residues, the cysteine and phenylalanine included. The retained sequence is limited to the CDR3, 45 bases, with the frame set at the first base. The germline V gene (reference sequence) yields LNHDA for CDR1 and SQIVND for CDR2.